Below are 11 T cell receptor beta chains sequenced from a single sample in a study of cytomegalovirus exposure and HLA in healthy donors. The PCR used 60 Vbeta and 13 Jbeta primers. Here immunoSEQ multiplex PCR was the method, and the copy in TCRdb shows in-frame clones only, minus some. The profile shows over 150,000 clones, around 79% of them singletons. The sequenced sample was PBMCs. Every receptor here comes from a man aged 40-49 years in good health and CMV-seronegative.

The chain has TRBV6-1 and TRBJ1-2; 7 bases agree with TRBD1. The CDR3 totals 14 residues. V was clipped by 0 bases and J by 8 bases; unmatched bases: 6. In germline, CDR1 is MNHNS, CDR2 SASEGT. DNA of the CDR3: TGTGCCAGCAGTGAAGCAGGGGGCGCGCGGGGCTACACCTTC. It codes for CASSEAGGARGYTF.

This chain links TRBV9 with TRBJ2-5, with TRBD1 as a possible D gene (5 bases). The germline V gene has CDR1 SGDLS and CDR2 YYNGEE. The V gene lost 2 bases and the J gene lost 4 bases, with 9 bases spanning the gap. The CDR3 is 13 amino acids. The CDR3 is CASSVAGSETQYF. The DNA of the CDR3 is TGTGCCAGCAGCGTCGCAGGGTCAGAGACCCAGTACTTC.

This clone occurred a few times. The rearrangement links TRBV9 to TRBJ2-6; D gene ambiguous. Germline V CDR1 and CDR2: SGDLS, YYNGEE. Trimming pared 2 bases from V and 4 bases from J, leaving 7 bases between. CDR3 length: 14 amino acids. This CDR3 reads CASSVGSGANVLTF. CDR3 bases: TGTGCCAGCAGCGTCGGTTCCGGGGCCAACGTCCTGACTTTC.

The gene calls are TRBV9 and TRBJ2-3; 7 bases line up with TRBD2. Germline trimming cut 0 bases from V and 6 bases from J; bases unmatched to any gene: 4. Germline CDR1 and CDR2: SGDLS and YYNGEE. The CDR3 totals 14 residues. Here the CDR3 DNA reads TGTGCCAGCAGCGTAGGGGGAGGGGCGGATACGCAGTATTTT. Protein product: CASSVGGGADTQYF.

Worth noting for this clone: The same CDR3 is also encoded by other DNA sequences in this sample. The chain is built from TRBV27 and TRBJ2-7, with D hard to call. The CDR3 has 13 residues. V was pared by 2 bases and J by 4 bases, with 9 bases between. Germline V gives CDR1 MNHEY, CDR2 SMNVEV (reference sequence). The CDR3: CASSLGTVYEQYF. CDR3 in DNA: TGTGCCAGCAGTTTAGGTACAGTTTACGAGCAGTACTTC.

The rearrangement uses TRBV7-2 and TRBJ1-4, with 7 bases aligning to TRBD1. The CDR3 runs 14 residues. CDR1 and CDR2 (germline): SGHTA, FQGNSA. V trimming: 5 bases; J trimming: 8 bases; junction bases outside the gene matches: 8. CDR3 sequence (DNA): TGTGCCAGCAGCCCCAGGGGGTGGGGAGAAAAACTGTTTTTT. Its translation is CASSPRGWGEKLFF.

The V gene is TRBV7-9, the J gene TRBJ2-1; 13 bases map to TRBD2. The CDR3 extends over 15 amino acids. In germline, CDR1 is SEHNR, CDR2 FQNEAQ (reference sequence). J gave up 8 bases and V 1 base, and 2 bases lay outside the gene matches. CDR3 region: CASSLGGLAGYEQFF. In DNA form, the CDR3 reads TGTGCCAGCAGCTTAGGGGGACTAGCGGGGTATGAGCAGTTCTTC.

V gene TRBV11-2 combines with J gene TRBJ1-1; 8 nucleotides line up with TRBD1. The CDR3 runs to 15 residues. The trim removed 4 bases at V and 2 bases at J, leaving 6 bases unmatched. CDR1 is SGHAT and CDR2 is FQNNGV in the germline V gene. The DNA of the CDR3 is TGTGCCAGCAGCTCGTCGGACAGGGCCAACACTGAAGCTTTCTTT. It specifies CASSSSDRANTEAFF.

The chain is built from TRBV5-1 and TRBJ2-3, with TRBD1 matching 8 bases. J gave up 6 bases and V 1 base, and 4 bases lay outside the gene matches. Germline CDR1 SGHRS, CDR2 YFSETQ. The CDR3 contains 14 residues. CDR3 nucleotide sequence: TGCGCCAGCAGCTTGACCAACAGGGGGGATACGCAGTATTTT. Amino acid sequence: CASSLTNRGDTQYF.

The rearrangement joins TRBV15 to TRBJ2-3, with D possibly being TRBD2 (6 bases). From germline, CDR1 is LNHNV and CDR2 YYDKDF (reference sequence). This CDR3 is built from 16 residues. V was cut by 3 bases and J by 2 bases, with 15 bases left in between. For the CDR3, the DNA is TGTGCCACCAGCAGGGAAGGGACTTTTCTCACAGATACGCAGTATTTT. It yields the protein CATSREGTFLTDTQYF.

In DNA, the CDR3 is TGTGCCAGTACTCTTGTAGGGCAGGGGAAAAACATTCAGTACTTC. This gives the protein CASTLVGQGKNIQYF. The V call is TRBV19, the J call TRBJ2-4; D might be TRBD1 (6 bases). Trimming removed 7 bases from V and 4 bases from J, with 17 bases in between. The CDR3 totals 15 residues. Germline assignment: CDR1 LNHDA and CDR2 SQIVND (reference sequence).